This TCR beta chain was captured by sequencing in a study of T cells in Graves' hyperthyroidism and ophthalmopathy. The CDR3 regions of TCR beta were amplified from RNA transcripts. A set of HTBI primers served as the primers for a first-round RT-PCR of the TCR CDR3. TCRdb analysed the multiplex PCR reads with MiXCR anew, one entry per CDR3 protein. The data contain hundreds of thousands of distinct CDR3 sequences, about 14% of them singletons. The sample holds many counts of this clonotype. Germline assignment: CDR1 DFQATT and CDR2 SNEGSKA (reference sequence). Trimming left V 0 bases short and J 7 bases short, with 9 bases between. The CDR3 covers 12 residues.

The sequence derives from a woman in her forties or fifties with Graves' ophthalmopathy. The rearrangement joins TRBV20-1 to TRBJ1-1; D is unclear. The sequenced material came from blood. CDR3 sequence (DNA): TGCAGTGCTAGAGAACCACCGATTGAAGCTTTCTTT. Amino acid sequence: CSAREPPIEAFF.